The TCR beta chain under discussion was sequenced for a study of cytomegalovirus exposure and HLA in healthy donors. On this clone itself: Its antigen is as yet unknown.

CDR3 length equals 14 residues. V lost 2 bases, J lost 6 bases, and 4 bases stayed unmatched. Germline-derived CDR1 and CDR2 are MNHEY and SMNVEV (reference sequence). The PCR had 60 Vbeta and 13 Jbeta primers. Here immunoSEQ multiplex PCR was the method, and the copy in TCRdb shows in-frame clones only, minus some. The profile shows 170,000 or so clones, 80% of them singletons. Study-wide results and limits: In a later analysis, an Asian-associated ancestry cluster reportedly showed fewer N-insertions than the roughly 650-donor mean. Among the most significant clusters, several appeared linked to common viral pathogens in a later analysis.

Input material: PBMCs. This chain connects TRBV27 to TRBJ2-1; 7 nucleotides line up with TRBD2. This clonotype was obtained from a man younger than 40 in good health and CMV-seropositive. CDR3 region: CASSLRGRGNEQFF. Written as DNA, the CDR3 is TGTGCCAGCAGTTTACGGGGGAGGGGCAATGAGCAGTTCTTC.